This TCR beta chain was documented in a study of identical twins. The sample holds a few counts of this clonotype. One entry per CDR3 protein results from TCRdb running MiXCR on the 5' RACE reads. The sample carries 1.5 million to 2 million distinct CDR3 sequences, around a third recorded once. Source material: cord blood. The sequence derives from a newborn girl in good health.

CDR3 in DNA: TGTGCCAGCAGTTCGGAGGGAGGGAGGGAAAAACTGTTTTTT. As protein: CASSSEGGREKLFF. The V call is TRBV12-3 or TRBV12-4, the J call TRBJ1-4, with D uncertain. Trimming removed 4 bases at V and 8 bases at J, with 14 bases between. The CDR3 runs to 14 residues.